Below are 27 T cell receptor beta chains sequenced from a single sample in a study of T-cell reconstitution after alpha-beta-depleted transplantation in children. The TCRbeta library incorporated unique molecular identifiers. TCRdb re-called the PCR reads through MiXCR, storing one row per CDR3 protein. The profile shows about 980,000 distinct CDR3 sequences, 25% to 35% of them singletons. Here the sequenced sample was PBMCs, mostly from graft donor cells, taken 360 days after TCRalphabeta/CD19-depleted stem cell transplant. These receptor sequences come from a boy under three years old who had a stem cell transplant for SCID, so the T cells may come from the graft donor.

CDR3 protein: CSVSSRAYNEQFF. CDR3 nucleotide sequence: TGCAGTGTCAGTTCGAGGGCTTACAATGAGCAGTTCTTC. The V and J genes are TRBV20-1 and TRBJ2-1; tentative D call: TRBD2 (5 bases). Germline CDR1 DFQATT, CDR2 SNEGSKA (reference sequence). The CDR3 sequence is 13 residues long. V lost 7 bases and J lost 4, with 14 bases in between.

This clonotype was seen more than once but under ten times. The gene calls are TRBV28 and TRBJ2-3, with D perhaps TRBD2 (6 bases). The germline gives CDR1 MDHEN, CDR2 SYDVKM. V was trimmed by 5 bases and J by 4 bases, leaving 13 bases between them. This CDR3 spans 14 amino acids. The CDR3 sequence: CASSPGTPADTQYF. In DNA form, the CDR3 reads TGTGCCAGCAGTCCCGGGACTCCGGCAGATACGCAGTATTTT.

This clonotype appeared a few times. The V and J genes are TRBV12-3 or TRBV12-4 and TRBJ2-7, with 9 bases identical to TRBD1. The CDR3 is 15 residues long. After removal of 3 bases from V and 2 bases from J, the junction contained 5 bases not matched to a gene. The CDR3 nucleotides read TGTGCCAGCAGTTTGCGGACAGGGGCCACCTACGAGCAGTACTTC. Translated, it gives CASSLRTGATYEQYF.

The table lists this clonotype with a few counts. This rearrangement joins TRBV7-9 to TRBJ2-7; no reliable D call. Germline assignment: CDR1 SEHNR and CDR2 FQNEAQ (reference sequence). Trimming removed 2 bases from V and 4 bases from J, with 12 bases in between. The CDR3 sequence is 14 residues long. The CDR3 loop reads CASSLSPATYEQYF. The CDR3 coding sequence is TGTGCCAGCAGCTTAAGCCCCGCAACGTACGAGCAGTACTTC.

V usage is TRBV2 and J usage is TRBJ2-7; D is perhaps TRBD1 (6 bases). The CDR3 is made up of 12 amino acids. CDR1 and CDR2 from the germline V gene are SNHLY and FYNNEI. V lost 7 bases and J 5 bases, leaving 12 bases between the germline ends. The CDR3 reads CASTLDSHEQYF. CDR3 DNA: TGTGCCAGCACCTTGGACAGCCACGAGCAGTACTTC.

The sample holds a few counts of this clonotype. The rearrangement joins TRBV28 to TRBJ2-5; 7 bases fit TRBD2. Per the germline V gene, CDR1 is MDHEN and CDR2 is SYDVKM. After removal of 6 bases from V and 3 bases from J, the junction contained 7 bases not matched to a gene. There are 14 residues in the CDR3. The CDR3 DNA is TGTGCCAGCAGGGGGGACTATACCAAAGAGACCCAGTACTTC. Its translation is CASRGDYTKETQYF.

The chain employs TRBV28 and TRBJ2-5; D uncertain. CDR1 and CDR2 (germline): MDHEN, SYDVKM. V was pared by 3 bases and J by 4 bases, with 9 bases between. This CDR3 has 13 amino acids. The CDR3 region has the DNA TGTGCCAGCAGTTTCAAACCGAGAGAGACCCAGTACTTC. Amino acid sequence: CASSFKPRETQYF.

This clonotype was picked up many times. The V call is TRBV11-1, the J call TRBJ2-5, with 11 nucleotides matching TRBD2. The CDR3 is 19 residues long. The V gene end was trimmed by 1 base and the J gene end by 2 bases; junction bases not matched to a gene: 12. Per germline, CDR1 SGHAT and CDR2 FQDESV (reference sequence). The CDR3 DNA is TGTGCCAGCAGCTTAGTTTTGAGGCTAGCGGGGGGTCAACAAGAGACCCAGTACTTC. This codes for CASSLVLRLAGGQQETQYF.

This clonotype was observed a handful of times. The chain employs TRBV7-2 and TRBJ2-1; D not certain. Germline V gene sequence: CDR1 SGHTA, CDR2 FQGNSA. CDR3 length: 16 residues. The V and J ends lost 7 bases and 8 bases respectively, with 24 bases between them. The CDR3 spells CASTGPAASTEHEQFF. The CDR3 nucleotides read TGTGCCAGCACCGGACCAGCTGCGTCGACTGAGCATGAGCAGTTCTTC.

This clonotype was counted only a few times. J is TRBJ2-6 and V is TRBV28; D not resolved. Germline-derived CDR1 and CDR2 are MDHEN and SYDVKM. The CDR3 is made up of 15 amino acids. Trimming took 5 bases from V and 0 from J, leaving 8 bases between them. The CDR3 nucleotides are TGTGCCAGCAGTCCATGGGTCTCTGGGGCCAACGTCCTGACTTTC. The encoded protein is CASSPWVSGANVLTF.

The genes are TRBV7-9 and TRBJ2-5; TRBD1 is a possible D gene (6 bases). The germline V and J ends were trimmed by 4 bases and 3 bases, with 12 bases remaining between them. The CDR3 consists of 14 residues. Germline CDR1 SEHNR, CDR2 FQNEAQ (reference sequence). The DNA of the CDR3 is TGTGCCAGCAGCTGGGGACACTTAAAAGAGACCCAGTACTTC. This translates into CASSWGHLKETQYF.

The V gene is TRBV6-2 or TRBV6-3, the J gene TRBJ2-1; 9 bases are shared with TRBD2. J was trimmed by 7 bases and V by 5 bases; bases with no gene match: 12. The CDR3 extends over 16 amino acids. Per germline, CDR1 MNHEY and CDR2 SVGEGT. CDR3 DNA sequence: TGTGCCAGCAGTGGACGGGGCGGGGGGGCCAGAAATGAGCAGTTCTTC. Encoded protein: CASSGRGGGARNEQFF.

V is TRBV5-6 and J is TRBJ1-5; 9 bases fit TRBD1. V gave up 4 bases and J gave up 4 bases; unmatched junction bases: 3. CDR1 is SGHDT and CDR2 is YYEEEE in the germline V gene. The CDR3 has 14 residues. CDR3 loop: CASSMGQGNQPQHF. The CDR3 nucleotides are TGTGCCAGCAGCATGGGACAGGGTAATCAGCCCCAGCATTTT.

V is TRBV20-1 and J is TRBJ2-1; 10 positions match TRBD2. There are 14 residues in the CDR3. J was trimmed by 5 bases and V by 4 bases; bases with no gene match: 5. Germline CDR1 and CDR2: DFQATT and SNEGSKA (reference sequence). CDR3 residues: CSATSGGLDNEQFF. The CDR3 DNA follows: TGCAGTGCTACTAGCGGGGGCCTCGACAATGAGCAGTTCTTC.

This chain uses TRBV12-3 or TRBV12-4 with TRBJ1-1; D uncertain. The length of the CDR3 is 13 residues. V gave up 6 bases and J gave up 3 bases, with 11 bases separating them. This chain's CDR3 is CASSPTVHTEAFF. CDR3 DNA: TGTGCCAGCAGCCCTACAGTACACACTGAAGCTTTCTTT.

The genes are TRBV5-1 and TRBJ1-1; 7 bases fit TRBD1. This CDR3 has 14 residues. With 1 base clipped from V and 3 bases from J, the junction kept 3 bases outside the gene matches. Germline CDR1 reads SGHRS; CDR2 reads YFSETQ. The CDR3 is CASSLRTGHTEAFF. The DNA for the CDR3 is TGCGCCAGCAGCTTGAGGACAGGCCACACTGAAGCTTTCTTT.

This chain uses TRBV5-4 with TRBJ2-1; weak D call: TRBD2 (5 bases). CDR3 length equals 14 residues. The germline CDR1 and CDR2 sequences are SGHNT and YYREEE (reference sequence). The V end was cut by 4 bases, the J end by 5 bases, with 13 bases between. CDR3 region: CASSPIGSNNEQFF. As DNA, the CDR3 is TGTGCCAGCAGCCCAATAGGGAGTAACAATGAGCAGTTCTTC.

This clonotype was counted a few times. V gene TRBV27 combines with J gene TRBJ2-7; D is perhaps TRBD2 (6 bases). The CDR3 extends over 14 amino acids. Trimming left V 5 bases short and J 2 bases short, with 13 bases between. From germline, CDR1 is MNHEY and CDR2 SMNVEV (reference sequence). CDR3 coding DNA: TGTGCCAGCAGTACATCGGGACTCCCCTACGAGCAGTACTTC. Translating it yields CASSTSGLPYEQYF.

The chain links TRBV7-2 to TRBJ1-1; D is uncertain. This CDR3 has 12 residues. Germline V gene sequence: CDR1 SGHTA, CDR2 FQGNSA. The V end was cut by 5 bases, the J end by 1 base, with 5 bases between. The DNA of the CDR3 is TGTGCCAGCAGCGTCCAGAACACTGAAGCTTTCTTT. This codes for CASSVQNTEAFF.

The chain joins TRBV7-9 to TRBJ2-3; TRBD1 matches 10 bases. The V gene end was trimmed by 5 bases and the J gene end by 5 bases; junction bases not matched to a gene: 13. Germline CDR1 reads SEHNR; CDR2 reads FQNEAQ (reference sequence). CDR3 length equals 17 residues. CDR3 in DNA: TGTGCCAGCAGCCCCCCCTGGGACAGGGGAGAGGAAGATACGCAGTATTTT. Amino acid sequence: CASSPPWDRGEEDTQYF. Full variable domain (outside the CDR3, taken from reference TRBV7-9 and TRBJ2-3): DTGVSQNPRHKITKRGQNVTFRCDPISEHNRLYWYRQTLGQGPEFLTYFQNEAQLEKSRLLSDRFSAERPKGSFSTLEIQRTEQGDSAMYLCASSPPWDRGEEDTQYFGPGTRLTVL.

This clonotype has at least ten counts. V and J are TRBV7-9 and TRBJ1-4; 7 nucleotides align to TRBD1. Germline V gene sequence: CDR1 SEHNR, CDR2 FQNEAQ (reference sequence). CDR3 size: 14 residues. Trimming at V came to 1 base and at J to 6 bases, leaving 2 bases not matched to a gene. The CDR3 DNA reads TGTGCCAGCAGCTTAGTTGGACAGGATGAAAAACTGTTTTTT. Amino acids: CASSLVGQDEKLFF.

This clonotype appeared a few times. The chain has TRBV5-1 and TRBJ2-3; possible D gene TRBD1, 6 bases. The germline V and J ends were trimmed by 10 bases and 4 bases, with 13 bases remaining between them. The CDR3 spans 12 residues. Germline CDR1 is SGHRS and CDR2 is YFSETQ. Here the CDR3 DNA reads TGCGCCGGAGGCCCAGGGGCAGATACGCAGTATTTT. The encoded protein is CAGGPGADTQYF.

The sample holds many counts of this clonotype. This sequence joins TRBV18 and TRBJ2-5; TRBD1 aligns across 8 bases. Trimming cost V 3 bases and J 3 bases; bases outside gene matches: 0. The CDR3 sequence is 13 residues long. Germline assignment: CDR1 KGHSH and CDR2 LQKENI. The CDR3 sequence is CASSPGQEETQYF. Written as DNA, the CDR3 is TGTGCCAGCTCACCGGGACAGGAAGAGACCCAGTACTTC.

This clonotype has only a few counts. The gene calls are TRBV7-2 and TRBJ2-7; 8 positions match TRBD1. Germline lookup yields CDR1 SGHTA and CDR2 FQGNSA. V lost 5 bases to trimming and J lost 0 bases; unmatched junction nucleotides: 9. The CDR3 length is 16 residues. CDR3 in DNA: TGTGCCAGCAGCCCAGTCGGACAGGGCTTCTCCTACGAGCAGTACTTC. It encodes CASSPVGQGFSYEQYF. The variable domain in full, completed from reference TRBV7-2 and TRBJ2-7, reads GAGVSQSPSNKVTEKGKDVELRCDPISGHTALYWYRQSLGQGLEFLIYFQGNSAPDKSGLPSDRFSAERTGGSVSTLTIQRTQQEDSAVYLCASSPVGQGFSYEQYFGPGTRLTVT.

The genes are TRBV20-1 and TRBJ1-1; TRBD1 aligns across 9 bases. With V trimmed by 6 bases and J by 2 bases, 13 bases remained unmatched. Germline V gene lookup returns CDR1 DFQATT and CDR2 SNEGSKA (reference sequence). The CDR3 extends over 16 amino acids. The CDR3 spells CSAPLLGQGSNTEAFF. In DNA, the CDR3 is TGCAGTGCCCCACTTCTCGGACAGGGGTCAAACACTGAAGCTTTCTTT.

As DNA, the CDR3 is TGCGCCAGCAGCCTAAACAGGGGATCGCGAAATTCACCCCTCCACTTT. Its translation is CASSLNRGSRNSPLHF. The chain couples TRBV5-1 to TRBJ1-6; TRBD1 agrees at 7 bases. The V and J ends lost 4 bases and 7 bases, in that order; junction bases with no gene match: 11. The length of the CDR3 is 16 residues. Germline V gene sequence: CDR1 SGHRS, CDR2 YFSETQ.

This clonotype was observed a few times. The chain carries TRBV5-1 and TRBJ2-7, with a possible D match to TRBD1 (6 bases). CDR3 length: 15 amino acids. Germline-derived CDR1 and CDR2 are SGHRS and YFSETQ. V was shortened by 4 bases and J by 0 bases, with 14 bases between the two germline ends. As DNA, the CDR3 is TGCGCCAGCAGCCCACAGGGTCAAGGCTCCTACGAGCAGTACTTC. Protein sequence: CASSPQGQGSYEQYF. Based on the CDR3 plus reference TRBV5-1 and TRBJ2-7, the full variable domain is KAGVTQTPRYLIKTRGQQVTLSCSPISGHRSVSWYQQTPGQGLQFLFEYFSETQRNKGNFPGRFSGRQFSNSRSEMNVSTLELGDSALYLCASSPQGQGSYEQYFGPGTRLTVT.